Each of the 26 T cell receptor beta chains below was sequenced from the same sample in a study of T cell responses to AZD1222 COVID-19 vaccine. Produced via immunoSEQ multiplex PCR; TCRdb's table is partial and in-frame only. Seen here are 100,000 to 150,000 clones, over 80% observed once, and the top ten hold about 5%. The sample here was peripheral blood, taken on day 0 of AZD1222 vaccination. These receptors were obtained from an adult in good health.

The J gene is TRBJ2-7, the V gene TRBV5-1, with TRBD1 identical over 7 bases. The CDR3 runs 15 residues. The V and J ends lost 4 bases and 3 bases, in that order; junction bases with no gene match: 10. Germline V gives CDR1 SGHRS, CDR2 YFSETQ. The CDR3: CASSRGGQLLYEQYF. The DNA for the CDR3 is TGCGCCAGCAGCCGTGGGGGACAGCTCCTCTACGAGCAGTACTTC.

The chain has TRBV27 and TRBJ2-2, with 7 bases aligning to TRBD1. Germline V CDR1 and CDR2: MNHEY, SMNVEV (reference sequence). J was trimmed by 3 bases and V by 3 bases; bases with no gene match: 4. The CDR3 loop spans 15 amino acids. The CDR3 coding sequence is TGTGCCAGCAGTTTGACAGGGCTTTACACCGGGGAGCTGTTTTTT. The encoded protein is CASSLTGLYTGELFF.

The V and J genes are TRBV4-2 and TRBJ1-2; a possible D gene is TRBD1 (6 bases). The V and J ends lost 0 bases and 5 bases respectively, with 13 bases between them. The CDR3 loop spans 15 amino acids. CDR1 is LGHNA, CDR2 YNFKEQ, per germline. This chain's CDR3 is CASSQDQQGRYGYTF. The CDR3 nucleotides read TGTGCCAGCAGCCAAGATCAGCAGGGGAGGTATGGCTACACCTTC.

V and J are TRBV18 and TRBJ1-5; 8 bases fit TRBD1. V shed 4 bases and J 3 bases; nucleotides not matched to a gene: 2. In germline, CDR1 is KGHSH, CDR2 LQKENI. The CDR3 contains 14 residues. The CDR3 DNA follows: TGTGCCAGCTCACTGGGACAGGTCAATCAGCCCCAGCATTTT. Translated: CASSLGQVNQPQHF.

The gene calls are TRBV20-1 and TRBJ1-1; 7 bases agree with TRBD1. Losses at the gene ends were 5 bases for V and 7 bases for J; bases not matched to a gene: 1. This CDR3 contains 10 residues. CDR1 is DFQATT and CDR2 is SNEGSKA in the germline V gene (reference sequence). CDR3 region: CSAGTVEAFF. DNA for the CDR3: TGCAGTGCTGGGACAGTTGAAGCTTTCTTT.

The rearrangement joins TRBV19 to TRBJ1-1; D is ambiguous. The germline gives CDR1 LNHDA, CDR2 SQIVND (reference sequence). Trimming removed 2 bases from V and 2 bases from J, with 6 bases in between. This CDR3 has 13 amino acids. The CDR3 region has the DNA TGTGCCAGTAGTATAAGCCCTAACACTGAAGCTTTCTTT. Residues: CASSISPNTEAFF. Full variable domain (outside the CDR3, taken from reference TRBV19 and TRBJ1-1): DGGITQSPKYLFRKEGQNVTLSCEQNLNHDAMYWYRQDPGQGLRLIYYSQIVNDFQKGDIAEGYSVSREKKESFPLTVTSAQKNPTAFYLCASSISPNTEAFFGQGTRLTVV.

This chain uses TRBV2 with TRBJ2-4; no reliable D call. The CDR3 consists of 14 residues. CDR1 is SNHLY, CDR2 FYNNEI, per germline. V was pared by 1 base and J by 1 base, with 5 bases between. CDR3: CASSEVGAKNIQYF. Written as DNA, the CDR3 is TGTGCCAGCAGTGAAGTAGGGGCCAAAAACATTCAGTACTTC.

The chain carries TRBV4-3 and TRBJ1-6; perhaps TRBD1 as D (5 bases). From germline, CDR1 is LGHNA and CDR2 YSLEER. V was pared by 4 bases and J by 1 base, with 8 bases between. The CDR3 loop spans 15 amino acids. The CDR3 here is CASSPGGSYNSPLHF. CDR3 nucleotide sequence: TGCGCCAGCAGCCCCGGGGGATCCTATAATTCACCCCTCCACTTT.

V gene TRBV6-5 combines with J gene TRBJ2-1, with 9 bases fitting TRBD2. Looked up from germline, CDR1 is MNHEY and CDR2 is SVGAGI. The CDR3 consists of 15 residues. V shed 2 bases, J shed 8 bases, and the junction held 7 bases outside the gene matches. The CDR3 sequence is CASSYQGLAADEQFF. CDR3 bases: TGTGCCAGCAGTTACCAGGGACTAGCCGCCGATGAGCAGTTCTTC.

The chain uses TRBV18 and TRBJ2-3; weak D call: TRBD2 (5 bases). The CDR3 covers 16 residues. Germline CDR1 is KGHSH and CDR2 is LQKENI. Trimming removed 4 bases from V and 0 bases from J, with 14 bases in between. The CDR3 loop reads CASSRAARRSTDTQYF. The CDR3 DNA follows: TGTGCCAGCTCACGGGCGGCCCGGAGGAGCACAGATACGCAGTATTTT. The variable domain in full, with the rest retrieved from reference TRBV18 and TRBJ2-3, is NAGVMQNPRHLVRRRGQEARLRCSPMKGHSHVYWYRQLPEEGLKFMVYLQKENIIDESGMPKERFSAEFPKEGPSILRIQQVVRGDSAAYFCASSRAARRSTDTQYFGPGTRLTVL.

The chain has TRBV19 and TRBJ1-4; perhaps TRBD1 as D (6 bases). The CDR3 is 16 amino acids. Trimming pared 0 bases from V and 7 bases from J, leaving 15 bases between. The germline CDR1 and CDR2 sequences are LNHDA and SQIVND (reference sequence). CDR3 loop: CASSIDLEQGGEKLFF. As DNA, the CDR3 is TGTGCCAGTAGTATAGATCTGGAACAGGGAGGTGAAAAACTGTTTTTT.

The rearrangement links TRBV10-3 to TRBJ1-2; D not certain. With 7 bases removed from V and 0 bases from J, the gap between germline ends came to 21 bases. The CDR3 runs to 17 residues. Germline V gene data show CDR1 as ENHRY and CDR2 as SYGVKD. The CDR3 sequence is CAIIEVAATQANYGYTF. DNA of the CDR3: TGTGCCATCATTGAAGTGGCAGCAACTCAAGCTAACTATGGCTACACCTTC.

The chain uses TRBV5-1 and TRBJ2-5; D perhaps matches TRBD1 (6 bases). Germline loops: CDR1 SGHRS, CDR2 YFSETQ. V was cut by 4 bases and J by 4 bases, with 14 bases left in between. The CDR3 covers 14 residues. The DNA of the CDR3 is TGCGCCAGCAGCCCACTACAGGGTGGAGAGACCCAGTACTTC. Its translation: CASSPLQGGETQYF.

V usage is TRBV5-1 and J usage is TRBJ2-7, with D perhaps matching TRBD1 (5 bases). CDR1 and CDR2 (germline): SGHRS, YFSETQ. Between the trimmed V and J ends, which lost 6 bases and 0 bases, there was a span of 13 bases. The CDR3 extends over 14 amino acids. This CDR3 is CASKSEGDSYEQYF. CDR3 bases: TGCGCCAGCAAGTCCGAAGGGGACTCCTACGAGCAGTACTTC. The full variable domain, rest sourced from reference TRBV5-1 and TRBJ2-7, is KAGVTQTPRYLIKTRGQQVTLSCSPISGHRSVSWYQQTPGQGLQFLFEYFSETQRNKGNFPGRFSGRQFSNSRSEMNVSTLELGDSALYLCASKSEGDSYEQYFGPGTRLTVT.

The gene calls are TRBV6-5 and TRBJ1-3; unclear D gene. CDR3 length: 11 amino acids. Germline V CDR1 and CDR2: MNHEY, SVGAGI. Trimming left V 2 bases short and J 10 bases short, with 6 bases between. CDR3 protein: CASSYQRTIYF. The DNA of the CDR3 is TGTGCCAGCAGTTACCAACGTACCATATATTTT.

V is TRBV5-4 and J is TRBJ1-2; 9 bases align to TRBD1. CDR3 length: 14 amino acids. V lost 3 bases and J lost 3; bases outside the gene matches: 3. CDR1 is SGHNT and CDR2 is YYREEE in the germline V gene (reference sequence). The CDR3 loop reads CASSSRTGDYGYTF. The CDR3 nucleotides read TGTGCCAGCAGCTCCCGGACAGGGGACTATGGCTACACCTTC.

The chain joins TRBV3-1 (or the pseudogene TRBV3-2) to TRBJ1-2, with 7 bases that match TRBD1. The germline CDR1 and CDR2 sequences are LGHDT and YNNKEL (reference sequence). The CDR3 totals 11 residues. With V trimmed by 1 base and J by 12 bases, 2 bases remained unmatched. CDR3 loop: CASSQGQGDTF. The CDR3 nucleotides are TGTGCCAGCAGCCAAGGACAGGGAGACACCTTC.

The chain carries TRBV28 and TRBJ1-2; weak D call: TRBD1 (6 bases). CDR1 MDHEN and CDR2 SYDVKM come from the germline V gene. Trimming pared 7 bases from V and 6 bases from J, leaving 15 bases between. The CDR3 is made up of 13 amino acids. CDR3 nucleotides: TGTGCCAGCACAAGCGGGGGCTCGGATGGCTACACCTTC. This encodes CASTSGGSDGYTF.

This clone was observed a single time. The J gene is TRBJ2-7, the V gene TRBV6-5; D tentatively fits TRBD1 or TRBD2 (7 bases each). The germline V gene encodes CDR1 MNHEY and CDR2 SVGAGI. There are 15 residues in the CDR3. Trimming took 7 bases from V and 3 from J, leaving 19 bases between them. DNA for the CDR3: TGTGCCAGCACCGAAGGGACAGCGGGAAACTACGAGCAGTACTTC. Amino acid sequence: CASTEGTAGNYEQYF.

This clone was recorded a few times. V gene TRBV10-3 combines with J gene TRBJ1-5; D possibly corresponds to TRBD1 (6 bases). The CDR3 length is 13 residues. Trimming took off 10 bases at V and 4 bases at J, with 14 bases between the two ends. Germline loops: CDR1 ENHRY, CDR2 SYGVKD. The CDR3 nucleotides read TGTGCCACCAGGGGAGATGGGAATCAGCCCCAGCATTTT. Protein product: CATRGDGNQPQHF.

The V gene is TRBV19, the J gene TRBJ1-2, with TRBD1 as a possible D gene (5 bases). CDR1 and CDR2 (germline): LNHDA, SQIVND (reference sequence). The V and J ends lost 6 bases and 7 bases respectively, with 15 bases between them. This CDR3 spans 13 amino acids. The CDR3 DNA reads TGTGCCAGTAGCCTGGGGGGGGGAAGTGGCTACACCTTC. This encodes CASSLGGGSGYTF.

This sequence joins TRBV24-1 and TRBJ2-1; D is perhaps TRBD1 (6 bases). The CDR3 has 17 residues. V was clipped by 7 bases and J by 6 bases, with 24 bases between them. The V gene's germline CDR1 is KGHDR and CDR2 SFDVKD. The CDR3 DNA reads as TGTGCCACCAGAGGGGCGGCAGGATCAGGGGTGAGCAATGAGCAGTTCTTC. Its protein product is CATRGAAGSGVSNEQFF.

The chain recombines TRBV2 with TRBJ1-5, with TRBD1 matching over 7 bases. This CDR3 region has 14 residues. CDR1 is SNHLY and CDR2 is FYNNEI in the germline V gene. The trim removed 5 bases at V and 2 bases at J, leaving 3 bases unmatched. CDR3 DNA sequence: TGTGCCAGCAGTTCCGGGACAGGCAATCAGCCCCAGCATTTT. Protein sequence: CASSSGTGNQPQHF.

V usage is TRBV10-3 and J usage is TRBJ1-2, with TRBD1 matching 8 bases. The CDR3 consists of 16 residues. V lost 0 bases and J lost 2; bases outside the gene matches: 5. Germline V gives CDR1 ENHRY, CDR2 SYGVKD. DNA for the CDR3: TGTGCCATCAGTGAGTCTGGTGGGACAGGAAACTATGGCTACACCTTC. Protein: CAISESGGTGNYGYTF.

The V gene is TRBV6-4, the J gene TRBJ2-1; 12 bases are a match to TRBD2. Germline CDR1 MRHNA, CDR2 SNTAGT. The CDR3 has 14 amino acids. Trimming removed 3 bases from V and 8 bases from J; junction bases left unmatched: 2. The CDR3 coding sequence is TGTGCCAGCAGTGAACTAGCGGGGGGACATGAGCAGTTCTTC. Translating gives CASSELAGGHEQFF.

The chain recombines TRBV29-1 with TRBJ2-1, with 10 bases that match TRBD2. CDR3 length: 15 residues. Germline loops: CDR1 SQVTM, CDR2 ANQGSEA. Trimming removed 3 bases from V and 7 bases from J; junction bases left unmatched: 9. The CDR3: CSVELPGTSENEQFF. The CDR3 coding sequence is TGCAGCGTTGAGCTGCCCGGGACTAGCGAGAATGAGCAGTTCTTC.